One TCR beta chain is described in this entry. The data belong to a study of blood T cell repertoires in COVID-19. Overall study: The United States, Italy and Spain supplied acute and convalescent COVID-19 samples. PBMCs, B-cell-depleted T cells, or T cells provided the cDNA or gDNA that made up the material.

V lost 0 bases, J lost 7 bases, and 12 bases lay in between. In germline, CDR1 is GTSNPN, CDR2 SVGIG (reference sequence). The CDR3 spans 14 residues. Per the authors' pipeline: Amplification from reference gene primers served as the basis for estimated nucleated cell counts. Some clones are missing from TCRdb's copy, which holds only in-frame ones; the method was immunoSEQ multiplex PCR. From that table come the V and J calls and clone size; the DNA was used to work out D and trimming. The sample includes roughly 180,000 clones, about 88% seen only once; the top ten take almost 1%. This TCR came from a young man with acute or convalescent COVID-19. This rearrangement joins TRBV30 to TRBJ1-4; D gene ambiguous. The sample consisted of peripheral blood. The CDR3 nucleotides are TGTGCCTGGAGTGTTGACACCGGTGGTGAAAAACTGTTTTTT. Translating it yields CAWSVDTGGEKLFF.